A selection of T cell receptor beta chains follows, all from one sample in a study of blood T cell repertoires in COVID-19. The repertoire was sequenced with immunoSEQ multiplex PCR; TCRdb's copy has only in-frame clones and lacks some. The sample contains 85,000 to 95,000 clones, around 88% of which appear only once. Source material: peripheral blood. The receptors were gathered from a human donor in a cohort sampled during active COVID-19. Both conserved end residues are part of each CDR3. D genes are given only for firm matches. Clone size is given for some rows only: seen once, a few or many times, or a class if the clone is expanded.

cdr3_length: 16
v_call: TRBV18
j_call: TRBJ2-7
clone_size: -
d_call: -
cdr3_aa: CASSPQVSASTLEQYF
cdr3_nt: TGTGCCAGCTCACCACAGGTTAGCGCCTCTACGTTGGAGCAGTACTTC

cdr3_length: 18
v_call: TRBV28
j_call: TRBJ2-3
clone_size: -
d_call: TRBD2
cdr3_aa: CASSTGLAGGSSTDTQYF
cdr3_nt: TGTGCCAGCAGTACGGGACTAGCGGGAGGCTCTAGCACAGATACGCAGTATTTT

cdr3_length: 13
v_call: TRBV19
j_call: TRBJ2-6
clone_size: -
d_call: -
cdr3_aa: CASSIAGANVLTF
cdr3_nt: TGTGCCAGTAGTATAGCAGGGGCCAACGTCCTGACTTTC

cdr3_length: 14
v_call: TRBV19
j_call: TRBJ2-5
clone_size: -
d_call: TRBD1
cdr3_aa: CASSFGTVGETQYF
cdr3_nt: TGTGCCAGTAGTTTCGGGACAGTTGGAGAGACCCAGTACTTC

cdr3_length: 16
v_call: TRBV7-9
j_call: TRBJ2-7
clone_size: -
d_call: -
cdr3_aa: CASSSPLLGGKDEQYF
cdr3_nt: TGTGCCAGCAGCTCCCCCCTCCTGGGCGGGAAGGACGAGCAGTACTTC

cdr3_length: 13
v_call: TRBV5-4
j_call: TRBJ1-2
clone_size: -
d_call: TRBD1
cdr3_aa: CASSPRDSYGYTF
cdr3_nt: TGTGCCAGCAGCCCGCGGGACAGCTATGGCTACACCTTC

cdr3_length: 14
v_call: TRBV19
j_call: TRBJ2-5
clone_size: -
d_call: TRBD1
cdr3_aa: CASRGDREQETQYF
cdr3_nt: TGTGCCAGTAGGGGGGACAGGGAGCAAGAGACCCAGTACTTC

cdr3_length: 13
v_call: TRBV6-5
j_call: TRBJ1-6
clone_size: -
d_call: TRBD1
cdr3_aa: CASSGTDNSPLHF
cdr3_nt: TGTGCCAGCTCTGGGACAGATAATTCACCCCTCCACTTT

cdr3_length: 13
v_call: TRBV7-7
j_call: TRBJ2-1
clone_size: -
d_call: -
cdr3_aa: CASSLTGTNEQFF
cdr3_nt: TGTGCCAGCAGCCTCACAGGGACAAATGAGCAGTTCTTC

cdr3_length: 14
v_call: TRBV28
j_call: TRBJ1-2
clone_size: -
d_call: -
cdr3_aa: CASSLSNSLYGYTF
cdr3_nt: TGTGCCAGCAGTTTATCTAACAGCCTCTATGGCTACACCTTC

cdr3_length: 16
v_call: TRBV14
j_call: TRBJ2-7
clone_size: -
d_call: -
cdr3_aa: CASSQFIGTLFYEQYF
cdr3_nt: TGTGCCAGCAGCCAATTTATCGGGACACTGTTTTACGAGCAGTACTTC

cdr3_length: 19
v_call: TRBV24-1
j_call: TRBJ2-3
clone_size: -
d_call: TRBD1
cdr3_aa: CATSGTNSLGTGGTDTQYF
cdr3_nt: TGTGCCACCAGTGGAACCAACTCTCTAGGGACAGGGGGCACAGATACGCAGTATTTT

cdr3_length: 14
v_call: TRBV15
j_call: TRBJ2-1
clone_size: -
d_call: -
cdr3_aa: CATSRVGQPHEQFF
cdr3_nt: TGTGCCACCAGCAGAGTTGGACAGCCCCATGAGCAGTTCTTC

cdr3_length: 12
v_call: TRBV19
j_call: TRBJ1-1
clone_size: -
d_call: -
cdr3_aa: CASSMRNTEAFF
cdr3_nt: TGTGCCAGTAGTATGAGAAACACTGAAGCTTTCTTT

cdr3_length: 13
v_call: TRBV19
j_call: TRBJ2-1
clone_size: -
d_call: -
cdr3_aa: CASSLGLHNEQFF
cdr3_nt: TGTGCCAGTAGTCTGGGACTCCACAATGAGCAGTTCTTC

cdr3_length: 13
v_call: TRBV5-6
j_call: TRBJ1-2
clone_size: -
d_call: -
cdr3_aa: CASSSGQTGGYTF
cdr3_nt: TGTGCCAGCAGCTCCGGACAGACGGGTGGCTACACCTTC

cdr3_length: 16
v_call: TRBV28
j_call: TRBJ2-7
clone_size: once
d_call: TRBD2
cdr3_aa: CASSLPSSGNMYEQYF
cdr3_nt: TGTGCCAGCAGCCTTCCATCCAGCGGGAACATGTACGAGCAGTACTTC

cdr3_length: 12
v_call: TRBV7-9
j_call: TRBJ2-1
clone_size: -
d_call: -
cdr3_aa: CASSYVGNEQFF
cdr3_nt: TGTGCCAGCAGCTACGTCGGCAATGAGCAGTTCTTC

cdr3_length: 12
v_call: TRBV28
j_call: TRBJ1-1
clone_size: -
d_call: -
cdr3_aa: CASSPGGPEAFF
cdr3_nt: TGTGCCAGCAGCCCGGGGGGTCCTGAAGCTTTCTTT

cdr3_length: 16
v_call: TRBV11-3
j_call: TRBJ2-2
clone_size: -
d_call: TRBD1
cdr3_aa: CASSPIAGQDTGELFF
cdr3_nt: TGTGCCAGCAGCCCAATTGCGGGACAGGATACCGGGGAGCTGTTTTTT

cdr3_length: 17
v_call: TRBV27
j_call: TRBJ2-1
clone_size: -
d_call: TRBD2
cdr3_aa: CASSFFPPLAGADEQFF
cdr3_nt: TGTGCCAGCAGTTTTTTCCCCCCCCTAGCGGGAGCTGATGAGCAGTTCTTC

cdr3_length: 18
v_call: TRBV16
j_call: TRBJ2-5
clone_size: once
d_call: TRBD1
cdr3_aa: CASSQKGQGADRRETQYF
cdr3_nt: TGTGCCAGCAGCCAAAAAGGACAGGGGGCCGACCGCCGGGAGACCCAGTACTTC